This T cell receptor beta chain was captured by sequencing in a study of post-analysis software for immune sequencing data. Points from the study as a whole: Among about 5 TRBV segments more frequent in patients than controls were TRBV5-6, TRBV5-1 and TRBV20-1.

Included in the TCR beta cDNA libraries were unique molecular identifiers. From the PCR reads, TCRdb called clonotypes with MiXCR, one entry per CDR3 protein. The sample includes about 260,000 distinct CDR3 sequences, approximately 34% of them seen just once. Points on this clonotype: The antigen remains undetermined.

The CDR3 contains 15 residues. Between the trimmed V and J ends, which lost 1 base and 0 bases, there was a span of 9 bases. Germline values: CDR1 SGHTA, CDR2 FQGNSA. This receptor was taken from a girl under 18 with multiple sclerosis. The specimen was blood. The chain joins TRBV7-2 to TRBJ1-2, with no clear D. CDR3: CASSLVRVANYGYTF. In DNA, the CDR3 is TGTGCCAGCAGCTTAGTGCGGGTAGCTAACTATGGCTACACCTTC.